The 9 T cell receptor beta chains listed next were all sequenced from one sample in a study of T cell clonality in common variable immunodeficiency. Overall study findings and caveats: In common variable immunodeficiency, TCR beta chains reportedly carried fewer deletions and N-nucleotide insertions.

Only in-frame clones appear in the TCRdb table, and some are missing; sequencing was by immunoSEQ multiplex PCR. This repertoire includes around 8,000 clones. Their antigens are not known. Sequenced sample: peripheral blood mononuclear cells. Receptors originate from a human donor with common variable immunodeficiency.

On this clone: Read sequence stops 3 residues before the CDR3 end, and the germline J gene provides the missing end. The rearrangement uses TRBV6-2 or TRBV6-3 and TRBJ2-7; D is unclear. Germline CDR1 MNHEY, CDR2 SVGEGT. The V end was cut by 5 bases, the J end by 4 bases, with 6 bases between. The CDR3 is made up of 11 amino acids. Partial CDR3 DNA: TGTGCCAGCAGTCAGAATTACGAG. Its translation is CASSQNYE. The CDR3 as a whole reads CASSQNYEQYF.

The part of the CDR3 DNA that was read is TGTGCCAGCGGACAGGGAACGAACACTGAA. Translated: CASGQGTNTE. The full CDR3 is CASGQGTNTEAFF. The chain combines TRBV18 with TRBJ1-1, with 8 bases matching TRBD1. Sequencing ends 3 residues short of the CDR3 end; the germline J gene provides the rest. V lost 8 bases to trimming and J lost 1 base; unmatched junction nucleotides: 3. This CDR3 comprises 13 residues. Germline V gene lookup returns CDR1 KGHSH and CDR2 LQKENI.

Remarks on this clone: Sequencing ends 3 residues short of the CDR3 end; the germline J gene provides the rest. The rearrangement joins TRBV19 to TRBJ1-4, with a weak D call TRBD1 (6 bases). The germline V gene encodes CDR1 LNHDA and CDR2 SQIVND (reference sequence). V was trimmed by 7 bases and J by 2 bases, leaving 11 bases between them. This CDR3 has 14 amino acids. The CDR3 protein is CASNPTGTNEKLFF. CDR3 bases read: TGTGCCAGTAATCCTACAGGGACTAATGAAAAA.

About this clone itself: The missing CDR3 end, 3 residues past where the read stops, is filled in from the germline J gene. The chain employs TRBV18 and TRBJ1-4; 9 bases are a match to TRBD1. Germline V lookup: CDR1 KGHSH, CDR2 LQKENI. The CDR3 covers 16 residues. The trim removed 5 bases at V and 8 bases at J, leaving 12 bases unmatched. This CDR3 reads CASSAPTGTGQEKLFF. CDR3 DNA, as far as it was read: TGTGCCAGCTCAGCGCCAACCGGGACAGGGCAAGAAAAA.

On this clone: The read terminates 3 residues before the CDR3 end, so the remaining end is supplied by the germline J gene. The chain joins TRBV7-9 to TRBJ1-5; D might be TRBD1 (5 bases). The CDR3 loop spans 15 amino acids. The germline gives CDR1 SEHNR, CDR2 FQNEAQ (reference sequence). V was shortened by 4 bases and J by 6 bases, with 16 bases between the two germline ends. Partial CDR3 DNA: TGTGCCAGCAGCTCCTTAGGAGGGGCCAGTCAGCCC. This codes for CASSSLGGASQP. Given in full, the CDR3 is CASSSLGGASQPQHF.

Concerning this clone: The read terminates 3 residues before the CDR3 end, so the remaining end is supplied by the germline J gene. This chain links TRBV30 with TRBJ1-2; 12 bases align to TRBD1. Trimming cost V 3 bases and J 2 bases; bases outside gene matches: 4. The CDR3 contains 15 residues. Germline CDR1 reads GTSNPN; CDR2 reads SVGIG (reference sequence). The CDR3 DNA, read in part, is TGTGCCTGGAGACCCGGGACAGGGGGCAACTATGGC. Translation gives CAWRPGTGGNYG. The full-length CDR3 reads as CAWRPGTGGNYGYTF.

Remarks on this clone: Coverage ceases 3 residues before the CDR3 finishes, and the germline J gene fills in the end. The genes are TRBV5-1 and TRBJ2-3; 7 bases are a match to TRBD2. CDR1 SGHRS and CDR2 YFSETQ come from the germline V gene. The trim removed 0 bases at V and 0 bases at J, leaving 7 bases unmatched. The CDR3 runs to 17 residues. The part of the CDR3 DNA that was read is TGCGCCAGCAGCTTGGCCAGCAGACTAGCAAGCACAGATACG. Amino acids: CASSLASRLASTDT. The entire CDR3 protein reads CASSLASRLASTDTQYF.

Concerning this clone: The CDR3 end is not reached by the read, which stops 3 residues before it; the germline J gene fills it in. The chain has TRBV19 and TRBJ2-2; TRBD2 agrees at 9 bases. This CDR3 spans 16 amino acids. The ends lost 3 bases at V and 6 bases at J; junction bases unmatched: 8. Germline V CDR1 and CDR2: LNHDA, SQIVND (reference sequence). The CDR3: CASSIAVSGSPGELFF. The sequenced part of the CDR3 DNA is TGTGCCAGTAGTATTGCGGTTAGCGGGAGCCCCGGGGAG.

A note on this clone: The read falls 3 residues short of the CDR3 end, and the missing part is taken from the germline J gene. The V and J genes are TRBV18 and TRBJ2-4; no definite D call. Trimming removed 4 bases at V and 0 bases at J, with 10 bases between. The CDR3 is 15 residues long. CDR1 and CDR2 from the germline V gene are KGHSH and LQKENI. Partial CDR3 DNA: TGTGCCAGCTCACGGCCAGAGGTAGCCAAAAACATT. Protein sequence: CASSRPEVAKNI. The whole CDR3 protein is CASSRPEVAKNIQYF.